The 27 T cell receptor beta chains listed next were all sequenced from one sample in a study of shared clonotypes between healthy human individuals (dated by TCRdb to about 2020). The library was built by means of the immunoSEQ multiplex PCR assay. The clones in this table, taken by TCRdb from immuneACCESS, are in-frame only. Not every clone is retained; where verified, under half of the shortfall comes from an unresolved V gene, and the cause of the rest is unknown. A total of more than 200,000 clones appear in this sample, just over 65% of them only once. Clones ranked in the top ten supply around 10% of the sample. Sequenced sample: memory CD4+ T cells sorted from blood. Sample cell subset or site, as interpreted from the label and publication: CD45RA-negative fraction. These receptors all stem from a man aged 30-40 years in good health.

This clone has ten or more counts. The rearrangement uses TRBV19 and TRBJ2-5, with no clear D. V gave up 5 bases and J gave up 5 bases, with 12 bases separating them. This CDR3 is 13 amino acids long. In germline, CDR1 is LNHDA, CDR2 SQIVND (reference sequence). The CDR3 protein is CASSLRTAETQYF. CDR3 bases: TGTGCCAGTAGTCTCCGGACCGCGGAGACCCAGTACTTC.

At least ten counts were recorded for this clone. V usage is TRBV4-1 and J usage is TRBJ2-2; maybe TRBD2 (6 bases). V was clipped by 4 bases and J by 6 bases, with 9 bases between them. The V gene's germline CDR1 is MGHRA and CDR2 YSYEKL. The CDR3 loop spans 13 amino acids. The CDR3, as DNA: TGCGCCAGCAGCCGCCGGGAGCCCGGGGAGCTGTTTTTT. The encoded protein is CASSRREPGELFF.

The J gene is TRBJ2-7, the V gene TRBV5-1; 10 bases are a match to TRBD2. Germline V gene lookup returns CDR1 SGHRS and CDR2 YFSETQ. Trimming removed 0 bases from V and 5 bases from J; junction bases left unmatched: 5. The CDR3 totals 15 residues. This CDR3 is CASSLAVAGGHEQYF. The CDR3, as DNA: TGCGCCAGCAGCTTGGCGGTAGCGGGAGGACACGAGCAGTACTTC.

CDR3 DNA: TGTGCCAGCAGCTCCACAGGGGGCTTAAGTGGAGAATATGGCTACACCTTC. It encodes CASSSTGGLSGEYGYTF. The chain joins TRBV7-2 to TRBJ1-2; 9 bases align to TRBD1. This CDR3 region has 17 residues. Germline-derived CDR1 and CDR2 are SGHTA and FQGNSA. Trimming at V came to 4 bases and at J to 5 bases, leaving 14 bases not matched to a gene.

The chain couples TRBV28 to TRBJ1-2; D may be TRBD1 (5 bases). Deletions cut 6 bases from V and 4 bases from J, with 12 bases between. CDR3 length: 13 residues. Germline-derived CDR1 and CDR2 are MDHEN and SYDVKM. CDR3 sequence (DNA): TGTGCCAGCAGCTGGGAGGGGTTCTATGGCTACACCTTC. Residues: CASSWEGFYGYTF.

This clone appeared once. This sequence joins TRBV7-2 and TRBJ2-5, with 11 bases that match TRBD2. J was trimmed by 4 bases and V by 2 bases; bases with no gene match: 3. The CDR3 extends over 15 amino acids. Germline assignment: CDR1 SGHTA and CDR2 FQGNSA. For the CDR3, the DNA is TGTGCCAGCAGCTTATTTCTAGCGGGAGGAGAGACCCAGTACTTC. Translating gives CASSLFLAGGETQYF.

This clone was seen more than once but under ten times. This sequence joins TRBV7-8 and TRBJ2-2, with D maybe TRBD2 (5 bases). There are 16 residues in the CDR3. V was clipped by 0 bases and J by 5 bases, with 13 bases between them. Germline lookup yields CDR1 SGHVS and CDR2 FQNEAQ. The CDR3 loop is CASSLALSRVTGELFF. CDR3 DNA: TGTGCCAGCAGCTTAGCACTGTCGCGGGTGACCGGGGAGCTGTTTTTT.

This clone was counted a few times. The chain couples TRBV5-1 to TRBJ2-3; no reliable D call. Germline-derived CDR1 and CDR2 are SGHRS and YFSETQ. V lost 2 bases to trimming and J lost 0 bases, with 7 bases between them. CDR3 length: 14 amino acids. CDR3 sequence (DNA): TGCGCCAGCAGCTTTGGCGCTAGCACAGATACGCAGTATTTT. Protein: CASSFGASTDTQYF.

V and J are TRBV18 and TRBJ2-7; 10 bases align to TRBD1. V shed 6 bases and J 3 bases; nucleotides not matched to a gene: 14. Looked up from germline, CDR1 is KGHSH and CDR2 is LQKENI. CDR3 size: 17 residues. For the CDR3, the DNA is TGTGCCAGCTCTCAAAGACGGATGGGACAGGGGTTCTACGAGCAGTACTTC. Protein sequence: CASSQRRMGQGFYEQYF.

In its sample, this clone was seen a few times. This sequence joins TRBV25-1 and TRBJ2-1; TRBD1 is a possible D gene (5 bases). CDR1 and CDR2 (germline): MGHDK, SYGVNS. V lost 7 bases, J lost 4 bases, and 11 bases lay in between. The CDR3 totals 13 residues. The CDR3 coding sequence is TGTGCCAGCATTCCCCAGGGTTACAATGAGCAGTTCTTC. This codes for CASIPQGYNEQFF.

V usage is TRBV4-3 and J usage is TRBJ2-7; D is unresolved. The CDR3 has 14 residues. Germline values: CDR1 LGHNA, CDR2 YSLEER. V lost 2 bases and J 0 bases, leaving 8 bases between the germline ends. The CDR3 loop is CASSQNIRSYEQYF. In nucleotides, the CDR3 is TGCGCCAGCAGCCAAAACATCCGCTCCTACGAGCAGTACTTC.

This chain joins TRBV5-5 and TRBJ1-5; unclear D gene. The CDR3 has 12 residues. V gave up 1 base and J gave up 6 bases, with 5 bases separating them. Germline CDR1 and CDR2: SGHKS and YYEKEE (reference sequence). As DNA, the CDR3 is TGTGCCAGCAGCTTGTACGGTCAGCCCCAGCATTTT. This codes for CASSLYGQPQHF.

The CDR3 DNA reads as TGTGCCAGCAGCCTACAGGGGAGGGTGGGGGAGACCCAGTACTTC. It translates to CASSLQGRVGETQYF. The V and J genes are TRBV7-3 and TRBJ2-5; D could derive from TRBD1 or TRBD2 (7 bases each). Trimming took off 5 bases at V and 5 bases at J, with 18 bases between the two ends. Looked up from germline, CDR1 is SGHTA and CDR2 is FQGTGA. The CDR3 covers 15 residues.

This sequence joins TRBV28 and TRBJ1-5; TRBD1 agrees at 8 bases. After removal of 1 base from V and 6 bases from J, the junction contained 11 bases not matched to a gene. Germline V gene lookup returns CDR1 MDHEN and CDR2 SYDVKM. The CDR3 sequence is 17 residues long. CDR3: CASSLLAQGVVSQPQHF. The CDR3 DNA reads as TGTGCCAGCAGTTTATTGGCACAGGGGGTGGTTTCTCAGCCCCAGCATTTT.

This clone appeared a single time. V usage is TRBV9 and J usage is TRBJ2-2, with D perhaps being TRBD1 or TRBD2 (5 bases each). Germline V gives CDR1 SGDLS, CDR2 YYNGEE. The CDR3 runs 16 residues. Trimming shortened V by 0 bases and J by 0 bases, and 9 bases separated the two germline ends. The CDR3 here is CASSVAGGPNTGELFF. CDR3 coding DNA: TGTGCCAGCAGCGTAGCTGGGGGACCGAACACCGGGGAGCTGTTTTTT.

This rearrangement joins TRBV29-1 to TRBJ1-2; the D is unclear. V was clipped by 3 bases and J by 3 bases, with 5 bases between them. Germline assignment: CDR1 SQVTM and CDR2 ANQGSEA. The CDR3 contains 11 residues. The CDR3 DNA sequence: TGCAGCGTTGATTTCGACTATGGCTACACCTTC. This sequence encodes CSVDFDYGYTF.

The chain couples TRBV18 to TRBJ2-3, with unresolved D. Trimming left V 6 bases short and J 0 bases short, with 7 bases between. The CDR3 loop spans 13 amino acids. Germline loops: CDR1 KGHSH, CDR2 LQKENI. DNA of the CDR3: TGTGCCAGCTCTGCATCTAGCACAGATACGCAGTATTTT. Residues: CASSASSTDTQYF. Full variable domain (remainder filled in from reference TRBV18 and TRBJ2-3): NAGVMQNPRHLVRRRGQEARLRCSPMKGHSHVYWYRQLPEEGLKFMVYLQKENIIDESGMPKERFSAEFPKEGPSILRIQQVVRGDSAAYFCASSASSTDTQYFGPGTRLTVL.

The rearrangement uses TRBV11-2 and TRBJ2-1; a possible D gene is TRBD1 (6 bases). Germline-derived CDR1 and CDR2 are SGHAT and FQNNGV. Trimming took off 4 bases at V and 7 bases at J, with 17 bases between the two ends. The CDR3 is made up of 15 amino acids. The CDR3 coding sequence is TGTGCCAGCAGCTCACCGGACAGTCTAAGGAATGAGCAGTTCTTC. Translated: CASSSPDSLRNEQFF.

This clone was detected once. The gene calls are TRBV6-1 and TRBJ1-4; 8 nucleotides line up with TRBD1. Germline-derived CDR1 and CDR2 are MNHNS and SASEGT. The CDR3 contains 13 residues. The trim removed 9 bases at V and 3 bases at J, leaving 3 bases unmatched. In DNA, the CDR3 is TGTGCCAGTAGGACAGGGCCTAATGAAAAACTGTTTTTT. Protein product: CASRTGPNEKLFF.

This chain links TRBV9 with TRBJ2-2; D possibly matches TRBD1 or TRBD2 (5 bases each). The CDR3 is made up of 16 amino acids. Trimming took off 4 bases at V and 1 base at J, with 14 bases between the two ends. Germline V lookup: CDR1 SGDLS, CDR2 YYNGEE. CDR3 sequence reads: CASSSRRGLNTGELFF. DNA for the CDR3: TGTGCCAGCAGCTCCCGCCGGGGCCTGAACACCGGGGAGCTGTTTTTT.

The CDR3 reads CASRRGLGERWEQYF. Here the CDR3 DNA reads TGTGCCAGCAGGCGGGGACTCGGAGAACGATGGGAGCAGTACTTC. The rearrangement links TRBV6-4 to TRBJ2-7, with a tentative D call TRBD2 (6 bases). V gave up 6 bases and J gave up 7 bases, with 22 bases separating them. CDR3 length equals 15 residues. Germline CDR1 reads MRHNA; CDR2 reads SNTAGT.

The chain has TRBV2 and TRBJ1-1; D not certain. The ends were cut back, 6 bases at V and 0 bases at J, with 14 bases in the middle. The CDR3 has 15 residues. The germline CDR1 and CDR2 sequences are SNHLY and FYNNEI. The CDR3 loop is CASSKVNSMNTEAFF. The DNA of the CDR3 is TGTGCCAGCAGCAAGGTCAATAGTATGAACACTGAAGCTTTCTTT.

This clone was found once. CDR3 residues: CASSLASGSPEQYF. The CDR3 bases are TGTGCCAGCAGCTTGGCTAGCGGGAGCCCCGAGCAGTACTTC. This chain uses TRBV7-3 with TRBJ2-7; 10 positions match TRBD2. The CDR3 is made up of 14 amino acids. Unmatched junction bases numbered 5, after V lost 3 bases and J lost 6 bases. Germline V gives CDR1 SGHTA, CDR2 FQGTGA.

This clone is a singleton in its sample. The chain carries TRBV25-1 and TRBJ2-7; 12 nucleotides match TRBD2. Germline V CDR1 and CDR2: MGHDK, SYGVNS. This CDR3 region has 18 residues. V gave up 2 bases and J gave up 5 bases; unmatched junction bases: 13. The CDR3 loop reads CASSEDLAGGPNPHEQYF. In DNA form, the CDR3 reads TGTGCCAGCAGTGAAGACCTAGCGGGAGGGCCGAATCCCCACGAGCAGTACTTC.

The chain links TRBV19 to TRBJ2-7; TRBD1 matches at 7 bases. CDR3 length: 13 residues. Germline V gene data show CDR1 as LNHDA and CDR2 as SQIVND (reference sequence). V dropped 5 bases and J dropped 4; count of bases not matched to a gene: 5. The CDR3 here is CASSSGQLYEQYF. CDR3 bases: TGTGCCAGTAGTTCGGGACAGCTTTACGAGCAGTACTTC.

This clone came up once. The chain combines TRBV6-6 with TRBJ1-5; D gene unclear. Germline CDR1 reads MNHNY; CDR2 reads SVGAGI (reference sequence). V dropped 0 bases and J dropped 0 bases, with 6 bases sitting between them. There are 15 residues in the CDR3. CDR3 amino acids: CASSYSADSNQPQHF. The DNA for the CDR3 is TGTGCCAGCAGTTACTCGGCAGATAGCAATCAGCCCCAGCATTTT.

This clone showed up just once. This rearrangement joins TRBV4-1 to TRBJ1-1; maybe TRBD1 (5 bases). Germline CDR1 is MGHRA and CDR2 is YSYEKL. This CDR3 is built from 14 residues. V was pared by 3 bases and J by 0 bases, with 8 bases between. CDR3 residues: CASSQLGVNTEAFF. Here the CDR3 DNA reads TGCGCCAGCAGCCAGCTAGGGGTGAACACTGAAGCTTTCTTT.